This entry is about one T cell receptor (beta chain). Adults between roughly 18 and 89 years of age took part from about two dozen US areas. Clinical histories supplied by participants themselves formed the basis of cohort assignment. TCRdb's table, derived via immunoSEQ multiplex PCR, lists solely in-frame clones and lacks some. Among some 190,000 clones listed, roughly nine tenths were seen once. The data were taken from a study of blood T cell repertoires in COVID-19. Study summary: Cohort 3 recovered donors had two negative PCRs, clearance, or symptom resolution.

The CDR3 spans 15 residues. V lost 4 bases to trimming and J lost 8 bases; unmatched junction nucleotides: 13. Looked up from germline, CDR1 is SGHRS and CDR2 is YFSETQ. V usage is TRBV5-1 and J usage is TRBJ1-2, with 8 bases lining up with TRBD1. Input material: PBMCs or T cells enriched from blood (not recorded which). This clonotype was sampled from a middle-aged woman in a cohort exposed to, infected with or recovered from COVID-19 (not recorded which). Written as DNA, the CDR3 is TGCGCCAGCAGCACCGGACAGGGTGGGTTGAAGGGCTACACCTTC. This codes for CASSTGQGGLKGYTF.